This T cell receptor (beta chain) appears in the sequencing data of a study of spatial heterogeneity in lung cancer. At the level of the study: Samples were donated by 72 untreated early-stage non-small cell lung cancer patients. Any follow-up PBMC samples that were available went on to be sequenced, and the median time to follow-up was around 22 months after resection. In raw reads, more than eight appearances on average were recorded for each unique TCR and UMI combination.

The CDR3 consists of 12 residues. Germline loops: CDR1 KGHDR, CDR2 SFDVKD. Trimming took 0 bases from V and 7 from J, leaving 3 bases between them. This clonotype was counted ten times or more. Every TCR cDNA molecule carried a tag that served as a unique molecular identifier. TCRdb used MiXCR to reprocess the 5' RACE reads, holding one entry per CDR3 protein. This table holds 95,000 to 130,000 distinct CDR3 sequences, about 12% found once. Time point here: blood at routine non-recurrence follow-up after resection. Unsorted tumor, nontumor lung tissue or cryopreserved PBMC supplied the whole RNA. Source: PBMCs, taken at follow-up. The origin of this receptor is a male donor with early-stage non-small cell lung cancer. This sequence joins TRBV24-1 and TRBJ1-5; D is undetermined. In DNA form, the CDR3 reads TGTGCCACCAGTGATTTGGGACAGCCCCAGCATTTT. Its translation: CATSDLGQPQHF.